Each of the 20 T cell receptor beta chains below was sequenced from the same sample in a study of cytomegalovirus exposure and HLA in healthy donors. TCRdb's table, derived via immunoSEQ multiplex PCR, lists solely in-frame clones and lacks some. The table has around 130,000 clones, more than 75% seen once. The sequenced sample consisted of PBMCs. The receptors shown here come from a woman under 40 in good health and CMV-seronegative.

The CDR3, as DNA: TGTGCCAGCAGAGCCGGGACAGGGGGCCAGGATGGCTACACCTTC. It yields the protein CASRAGTGGQDGYTF. The rearrangement links TRBV27 to TRBJ1-2; the match to TRBD1 covers 12 bases. The CDR3 runs 15 residues. Per germline, CDR1 MNHEY and CDR2 SMNVEV (reference sequence). V was pared by 6 bases and J by 6 bases, with 8 bases of the junction left unmatched.

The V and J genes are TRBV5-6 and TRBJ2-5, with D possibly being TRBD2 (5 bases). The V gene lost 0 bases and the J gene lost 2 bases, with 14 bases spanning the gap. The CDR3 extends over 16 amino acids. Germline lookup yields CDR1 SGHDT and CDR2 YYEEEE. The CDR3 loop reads CASSLELLTGQETQYF. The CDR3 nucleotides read TGTGCCAGCAGCTTGGAGCTGCTAACGGGGCAAGAGACCCAGTACTTC.

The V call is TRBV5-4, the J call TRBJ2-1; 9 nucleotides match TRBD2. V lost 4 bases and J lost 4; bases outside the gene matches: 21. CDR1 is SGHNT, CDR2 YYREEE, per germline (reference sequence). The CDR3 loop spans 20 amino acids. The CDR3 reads CASSSLKGGTGAGGYNEQFF. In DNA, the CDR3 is TGTGCCAGCAGCAGTCTAAAGGGTGGTACTGGAGCGGGGGGTTACAATGAGCAGTTCTTC.

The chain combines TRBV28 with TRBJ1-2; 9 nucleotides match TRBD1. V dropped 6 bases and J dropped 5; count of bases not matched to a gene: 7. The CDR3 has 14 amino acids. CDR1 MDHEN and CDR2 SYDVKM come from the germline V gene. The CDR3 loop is CASSTGGIYYGYTF. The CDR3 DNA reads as TGTGCCAGCAGCACAGGGGGCATATATTATGGCTACACCTTC.

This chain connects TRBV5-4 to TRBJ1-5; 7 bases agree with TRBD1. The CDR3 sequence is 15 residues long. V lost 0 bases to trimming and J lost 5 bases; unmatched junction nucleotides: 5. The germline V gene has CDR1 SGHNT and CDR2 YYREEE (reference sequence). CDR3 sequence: CASSLGLTGDQPQHF. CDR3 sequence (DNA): TGTGCCAGCAGCTTGGGACTAACAGGGGATCAGCCCCAGCATTTT.

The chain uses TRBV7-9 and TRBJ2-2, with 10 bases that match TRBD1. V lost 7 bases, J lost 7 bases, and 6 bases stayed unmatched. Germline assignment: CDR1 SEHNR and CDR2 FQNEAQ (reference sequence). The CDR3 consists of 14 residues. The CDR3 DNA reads TGTGCCAGCAACCGACAGGGGGCAGACGGGGAGCTGTTTTTT. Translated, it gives CASNRQGADGELFF. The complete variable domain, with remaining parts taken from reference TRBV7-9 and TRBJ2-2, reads DTGVSQNPRHKITKRGQNVTFRCDPISEHNRLYWYRQTLGQGPEFLTYFQNEAQLEKSRLLSDRFSAERPKGSFSTLEIQRTEQGDSAMYLCASNRQGADGELFFGEGSRLTVL.

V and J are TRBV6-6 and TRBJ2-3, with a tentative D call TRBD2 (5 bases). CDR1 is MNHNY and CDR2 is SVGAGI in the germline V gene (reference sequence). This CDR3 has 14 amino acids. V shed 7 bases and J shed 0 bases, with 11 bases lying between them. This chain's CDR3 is CASTPWRSTDTQYF. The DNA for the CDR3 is TGTGCCAGCACCCCGTGGAGGAGCACAGATACGCAGTATTTT.

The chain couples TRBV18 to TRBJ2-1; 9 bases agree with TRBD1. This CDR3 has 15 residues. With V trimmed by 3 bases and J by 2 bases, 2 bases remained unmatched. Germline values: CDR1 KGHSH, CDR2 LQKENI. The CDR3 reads CASSPDRGTYNEQFF. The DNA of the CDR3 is TGTGCCAGCTCACCGGACAGGGGCACCTACAATGAGCAGTTCTTC.

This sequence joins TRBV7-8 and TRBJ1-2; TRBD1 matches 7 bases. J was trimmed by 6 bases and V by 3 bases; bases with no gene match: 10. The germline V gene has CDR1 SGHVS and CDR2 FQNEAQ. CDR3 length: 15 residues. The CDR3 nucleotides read TGTGCCAGCAGCTTGAATCAGGGGGGTTGGGATGGCTACACCTTC. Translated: CASSLNQGGWDGYTF.

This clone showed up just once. In nucleotides, the CDR3 is TGTGCCAGCCGGGACAGAAATTCACCCCTCCACTTT. Translation: CASRDRNSPLHF. The chain links TRBV27 to TRBJ1-6; 7 bases map to TRBD1. CDR1 MNHEY and CDR2 SMNVEV come from the germline V gene (reference sequence). The CDR3 is made up of 12 amino acids. J lost 7 bases, V lost 8 bases, and 2 bases had no gene match.

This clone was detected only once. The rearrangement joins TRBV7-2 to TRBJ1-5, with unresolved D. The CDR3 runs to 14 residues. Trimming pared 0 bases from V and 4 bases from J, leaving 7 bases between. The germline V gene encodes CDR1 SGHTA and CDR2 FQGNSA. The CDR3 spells CASSLARINQPQHF. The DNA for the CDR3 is TGTGCCAGCAGCTTAGCGCGGATTAATCAGCCCCAGCATTTT.

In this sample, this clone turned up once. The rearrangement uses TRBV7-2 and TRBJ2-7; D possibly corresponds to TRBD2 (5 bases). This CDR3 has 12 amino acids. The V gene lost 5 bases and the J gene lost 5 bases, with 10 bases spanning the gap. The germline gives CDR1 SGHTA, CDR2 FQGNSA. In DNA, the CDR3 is TGTGCCAGCAGCCGGGATCTGGACGAGCAGTACTTC. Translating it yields CASSRDLDEQYF.

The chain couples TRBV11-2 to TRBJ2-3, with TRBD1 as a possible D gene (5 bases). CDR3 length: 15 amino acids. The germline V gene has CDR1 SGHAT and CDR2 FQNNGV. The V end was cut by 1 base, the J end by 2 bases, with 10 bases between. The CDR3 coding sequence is TGTGCCAGCAGCTTAGGGGGCCAGTTCACAGATACGCAGTATTTT. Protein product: CASSLGGQFTDTQYF. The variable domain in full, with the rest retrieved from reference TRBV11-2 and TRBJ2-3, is EAGVAQSPRYKIIEKRQSVAFWCNPISGHATLYWYQQILGQGPKLLIQFQNNGVVDDSQLPKDRFSAERLKGVDSTLKIQPAKLEDSAVYLCASSLGGQFTDTQYFGPGTRLTVL.

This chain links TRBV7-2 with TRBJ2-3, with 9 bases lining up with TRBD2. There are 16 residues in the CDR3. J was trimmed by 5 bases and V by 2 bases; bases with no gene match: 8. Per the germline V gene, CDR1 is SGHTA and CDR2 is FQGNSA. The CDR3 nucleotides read TGTGCCAGCAGCTTAAAATTGCGGGGGGGCAGAGATACGCAGTATTTT. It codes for CASSLKLRGGRDTQYF. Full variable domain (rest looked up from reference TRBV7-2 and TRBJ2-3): GAGVSQSPSNKVTEKGKDVELRCDPISGHTALYWYRQSLGQGLEFLIYFQGNSAPDKSGLPSDRFSAERTGGSVSTLTIQRTQQEDSAVYLCASSLKLRGGRDTQYFGPGTRLTVL.

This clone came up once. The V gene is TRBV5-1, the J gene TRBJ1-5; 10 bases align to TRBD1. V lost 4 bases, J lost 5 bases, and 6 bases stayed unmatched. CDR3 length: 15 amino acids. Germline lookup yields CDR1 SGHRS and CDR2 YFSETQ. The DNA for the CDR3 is TGCGCCAGCAGCCCGGGGACAGGGGTGCATCAGCCCCAGCATTTT. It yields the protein CASSPGTGVHQPQHF.

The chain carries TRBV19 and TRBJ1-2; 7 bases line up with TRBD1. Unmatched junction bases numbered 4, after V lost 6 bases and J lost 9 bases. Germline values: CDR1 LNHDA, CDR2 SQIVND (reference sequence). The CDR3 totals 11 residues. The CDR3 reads CASRNRGSYTF. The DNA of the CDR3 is TGTGCCAGTAGGAACAGGGGTAGCTACACCTTC.

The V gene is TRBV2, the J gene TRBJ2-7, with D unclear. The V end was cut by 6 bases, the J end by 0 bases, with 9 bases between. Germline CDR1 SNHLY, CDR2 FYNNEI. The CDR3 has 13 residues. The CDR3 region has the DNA TGTGCCAGCAGCGCCCGCGTCTCCTACGAGCAGTACTTC. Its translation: CASSARVSYEQYF.

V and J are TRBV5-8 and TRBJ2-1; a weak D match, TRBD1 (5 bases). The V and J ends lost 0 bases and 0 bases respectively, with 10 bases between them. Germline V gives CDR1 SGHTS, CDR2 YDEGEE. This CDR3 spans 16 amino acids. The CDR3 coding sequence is TGTGCCAGCAGCTTGGAGGGGATCAGCTCCTACAATGAGCAGTTCTTC. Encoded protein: CASSLEGISSYNEQFF.

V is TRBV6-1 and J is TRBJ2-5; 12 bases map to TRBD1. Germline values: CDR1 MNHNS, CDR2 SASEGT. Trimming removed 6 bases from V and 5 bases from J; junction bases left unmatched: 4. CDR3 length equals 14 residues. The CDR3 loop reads CASRGTGGRETQYF. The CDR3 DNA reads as TGTGCCAGCAGAGGGACAGGGGGCCGGGAGACCCAGTACTTC.

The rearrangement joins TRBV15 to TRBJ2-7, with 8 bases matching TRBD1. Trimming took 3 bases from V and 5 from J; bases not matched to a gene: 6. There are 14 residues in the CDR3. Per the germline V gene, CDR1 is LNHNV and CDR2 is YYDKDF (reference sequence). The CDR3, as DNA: TGTGCCACCAGCAGGCAGGGGGCAATTGACGAGCAGTACTTC. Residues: CATSRQGAIDEQYF.